The 8 T cell receptor beta chains below were found in one sample sequenced in a study of control samples from healthy donors and cancer patients. The data were produced by immunoSEQ multiplex PCR, yet TCRdb's version contains in-frame clones alone and is incomplete. The table lists about 150,000 clones, 93% of them singletons, with 2% to 2.5% in the top ten. The sample comprised blood. Receptors were obtained from a man between 50 and 59 years old in good health.

This chain links TRBV3-1 (or the pseudogene TRBV3-2) with TRBJ1-2, with D perhaps matching TRBD1 (5 bases). This CDR3 comprises 13 residues. Germline assignment: CDR1 LGHDT and CDR2 YNNKEL (reference sequence). V lost 3 bases to trimming and J lost 1 base, with 6 bases between them. In DNA, the CDR3 is TGTGCCAGCAGCCAGACAGTTAACTATGGCTACACCTTC. Protein sequence: CASSQTVNYGYTF.

V and J are TRBV9 and TRBJ2-2; D call uncertain. V lost 0 bases and J lost 5, with 14 bases in between. CDR3 length equals 16 residues. CDR1 and CDR2 from the germline V gene are SGDLS and YYNGEE. This chain's CDR3 is CASSVGIRAGTGELFF. For the CDR3, the DNA is TGTGCCAGCAGCGTAGGTATTAGGGCTGGGACCGGGGAGCTGTTTTTT.

This clone has a single count. The J gene is TRBJ1-5, the V gene TRBV7-6, with a tentative D call TRBD1 (5 bases). V lost 1 base, J lost 3 bases, and 10 bases lay in between. The germline V gene has CDR1 SGHVS and CDR2 FNYEAQ. The CDR3 loop spans 15 amino acids. The CDR3 DNA sequence: TGTGCCAGCAGCTTAGGCCGGGGCGACAATCAGCCCCAGCATTTT. Protein product: CASSLGRGDNQPQHF.

CDR3 DNA sequence: TGTGCCAGCAGTTTATCGCCAGGGTTCACCACTGAAGCTTTCTTT. Its protein is CASSLSPGFTTEAFF. V and J are TRBV27 and TRBJ1-1, with D tentatively TRBD1 (5 bases). The CDR3 is made up of 15 amino acids. V dropped 0 bases and J dropped 4 bases, with 12 bases sitting between them. The germline gives CDR1 MNHEY, CDR2 SMNVEV (reference sequence).

This sequence joins TRBV27 and TRBJ1-6; 7 bases match TRBD1. In germline, CDR1 is MNHEY, CDR2 SMNVEV (reference sequence). The CDR3 is 14 amino acids. Germline trimming cut 5 bases from V and 9 bases from J; bases unmatched to any gene: 7. CDR3 in amino acids: CASSETGIGSPLHF. The CDR3 DNA reads TGTGCCAGCAGTGAGACAGGGATCGGTTCACCCCTCCACTTT.

This chain uses TRBV6-5 with TRBJ1-2; perhaps TRBD1 as D (6 bases). Germline V CDR1 and CDR2: MNHEY, SVGAGI. The length of the CDR3 is 14 residues. Between the trimmed V and J ends, which lost 0 bases and 9 bases, there was a span of 14 bases. The CDR3 protein is CASSYSRGGGSYTF. CDR3 sequence (DNA): TGTGCCAGCAGTTACTCGCGGGGAGGGGGGAGCTACACCTTC.

The chain links TRBV19 to TRBJ2-7; TRBD2 aligns across 10 bases. V lost 6 bases, J lost 3 bases, and 8 bases stayed unmatched. CDR3 length equals 15 residues. Germline V gene lookup returns CDR1 LNHDA and CDR2 SQIVND (reference sequence). The CDR3 DNA reads as TGTGCCAGTAGCGTGGGACTAGCGAAATTCTACGAGCAGTACTTC. It codes for CASSVGLAKFYEQYF.

The chain is built from TRBV25-1 and TRBJ1-2, with a weak D call TRBD1 (6 bases). Germline V gene sequence: CDR1 MGHDK, CDR2 SYGVNS. The CDR3 has 14 amino acids. V lost 4 bases, J lost 3 bases, and 12 bases lay in between. The CDR3 sequence is CASSGTGKDYGYTF. In nucleotides, the CDR3 is TGTGCCAGCAGTGGAACAGGGAAGGACTATGGCTACACCTTC.